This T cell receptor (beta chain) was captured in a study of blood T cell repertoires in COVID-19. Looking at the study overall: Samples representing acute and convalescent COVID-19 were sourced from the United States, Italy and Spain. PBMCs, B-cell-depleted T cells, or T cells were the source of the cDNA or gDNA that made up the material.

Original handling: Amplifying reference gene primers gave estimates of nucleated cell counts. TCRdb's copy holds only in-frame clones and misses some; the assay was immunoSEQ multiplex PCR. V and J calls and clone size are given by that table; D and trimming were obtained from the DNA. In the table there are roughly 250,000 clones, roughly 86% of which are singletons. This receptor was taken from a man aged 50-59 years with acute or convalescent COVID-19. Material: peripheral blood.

The CDR3 coding sequence is TGCAGCGTTGATCGGGGCTCAGGGGTAGTTAATGAGCAGTTCTTC. Protein: CSVDRGSGVVNEQFF. This chain uses TRBV29-1 with TRBJ2-1; D may be TRBD1 (6 bases). The CDR3 runs to 15 residues. Germline-derived CDR1 and CDR2 are SQVTM and ANQGSEA. With 3 bases removed from V and 7 bases from J, the gap between germline ends came to 19 bases.